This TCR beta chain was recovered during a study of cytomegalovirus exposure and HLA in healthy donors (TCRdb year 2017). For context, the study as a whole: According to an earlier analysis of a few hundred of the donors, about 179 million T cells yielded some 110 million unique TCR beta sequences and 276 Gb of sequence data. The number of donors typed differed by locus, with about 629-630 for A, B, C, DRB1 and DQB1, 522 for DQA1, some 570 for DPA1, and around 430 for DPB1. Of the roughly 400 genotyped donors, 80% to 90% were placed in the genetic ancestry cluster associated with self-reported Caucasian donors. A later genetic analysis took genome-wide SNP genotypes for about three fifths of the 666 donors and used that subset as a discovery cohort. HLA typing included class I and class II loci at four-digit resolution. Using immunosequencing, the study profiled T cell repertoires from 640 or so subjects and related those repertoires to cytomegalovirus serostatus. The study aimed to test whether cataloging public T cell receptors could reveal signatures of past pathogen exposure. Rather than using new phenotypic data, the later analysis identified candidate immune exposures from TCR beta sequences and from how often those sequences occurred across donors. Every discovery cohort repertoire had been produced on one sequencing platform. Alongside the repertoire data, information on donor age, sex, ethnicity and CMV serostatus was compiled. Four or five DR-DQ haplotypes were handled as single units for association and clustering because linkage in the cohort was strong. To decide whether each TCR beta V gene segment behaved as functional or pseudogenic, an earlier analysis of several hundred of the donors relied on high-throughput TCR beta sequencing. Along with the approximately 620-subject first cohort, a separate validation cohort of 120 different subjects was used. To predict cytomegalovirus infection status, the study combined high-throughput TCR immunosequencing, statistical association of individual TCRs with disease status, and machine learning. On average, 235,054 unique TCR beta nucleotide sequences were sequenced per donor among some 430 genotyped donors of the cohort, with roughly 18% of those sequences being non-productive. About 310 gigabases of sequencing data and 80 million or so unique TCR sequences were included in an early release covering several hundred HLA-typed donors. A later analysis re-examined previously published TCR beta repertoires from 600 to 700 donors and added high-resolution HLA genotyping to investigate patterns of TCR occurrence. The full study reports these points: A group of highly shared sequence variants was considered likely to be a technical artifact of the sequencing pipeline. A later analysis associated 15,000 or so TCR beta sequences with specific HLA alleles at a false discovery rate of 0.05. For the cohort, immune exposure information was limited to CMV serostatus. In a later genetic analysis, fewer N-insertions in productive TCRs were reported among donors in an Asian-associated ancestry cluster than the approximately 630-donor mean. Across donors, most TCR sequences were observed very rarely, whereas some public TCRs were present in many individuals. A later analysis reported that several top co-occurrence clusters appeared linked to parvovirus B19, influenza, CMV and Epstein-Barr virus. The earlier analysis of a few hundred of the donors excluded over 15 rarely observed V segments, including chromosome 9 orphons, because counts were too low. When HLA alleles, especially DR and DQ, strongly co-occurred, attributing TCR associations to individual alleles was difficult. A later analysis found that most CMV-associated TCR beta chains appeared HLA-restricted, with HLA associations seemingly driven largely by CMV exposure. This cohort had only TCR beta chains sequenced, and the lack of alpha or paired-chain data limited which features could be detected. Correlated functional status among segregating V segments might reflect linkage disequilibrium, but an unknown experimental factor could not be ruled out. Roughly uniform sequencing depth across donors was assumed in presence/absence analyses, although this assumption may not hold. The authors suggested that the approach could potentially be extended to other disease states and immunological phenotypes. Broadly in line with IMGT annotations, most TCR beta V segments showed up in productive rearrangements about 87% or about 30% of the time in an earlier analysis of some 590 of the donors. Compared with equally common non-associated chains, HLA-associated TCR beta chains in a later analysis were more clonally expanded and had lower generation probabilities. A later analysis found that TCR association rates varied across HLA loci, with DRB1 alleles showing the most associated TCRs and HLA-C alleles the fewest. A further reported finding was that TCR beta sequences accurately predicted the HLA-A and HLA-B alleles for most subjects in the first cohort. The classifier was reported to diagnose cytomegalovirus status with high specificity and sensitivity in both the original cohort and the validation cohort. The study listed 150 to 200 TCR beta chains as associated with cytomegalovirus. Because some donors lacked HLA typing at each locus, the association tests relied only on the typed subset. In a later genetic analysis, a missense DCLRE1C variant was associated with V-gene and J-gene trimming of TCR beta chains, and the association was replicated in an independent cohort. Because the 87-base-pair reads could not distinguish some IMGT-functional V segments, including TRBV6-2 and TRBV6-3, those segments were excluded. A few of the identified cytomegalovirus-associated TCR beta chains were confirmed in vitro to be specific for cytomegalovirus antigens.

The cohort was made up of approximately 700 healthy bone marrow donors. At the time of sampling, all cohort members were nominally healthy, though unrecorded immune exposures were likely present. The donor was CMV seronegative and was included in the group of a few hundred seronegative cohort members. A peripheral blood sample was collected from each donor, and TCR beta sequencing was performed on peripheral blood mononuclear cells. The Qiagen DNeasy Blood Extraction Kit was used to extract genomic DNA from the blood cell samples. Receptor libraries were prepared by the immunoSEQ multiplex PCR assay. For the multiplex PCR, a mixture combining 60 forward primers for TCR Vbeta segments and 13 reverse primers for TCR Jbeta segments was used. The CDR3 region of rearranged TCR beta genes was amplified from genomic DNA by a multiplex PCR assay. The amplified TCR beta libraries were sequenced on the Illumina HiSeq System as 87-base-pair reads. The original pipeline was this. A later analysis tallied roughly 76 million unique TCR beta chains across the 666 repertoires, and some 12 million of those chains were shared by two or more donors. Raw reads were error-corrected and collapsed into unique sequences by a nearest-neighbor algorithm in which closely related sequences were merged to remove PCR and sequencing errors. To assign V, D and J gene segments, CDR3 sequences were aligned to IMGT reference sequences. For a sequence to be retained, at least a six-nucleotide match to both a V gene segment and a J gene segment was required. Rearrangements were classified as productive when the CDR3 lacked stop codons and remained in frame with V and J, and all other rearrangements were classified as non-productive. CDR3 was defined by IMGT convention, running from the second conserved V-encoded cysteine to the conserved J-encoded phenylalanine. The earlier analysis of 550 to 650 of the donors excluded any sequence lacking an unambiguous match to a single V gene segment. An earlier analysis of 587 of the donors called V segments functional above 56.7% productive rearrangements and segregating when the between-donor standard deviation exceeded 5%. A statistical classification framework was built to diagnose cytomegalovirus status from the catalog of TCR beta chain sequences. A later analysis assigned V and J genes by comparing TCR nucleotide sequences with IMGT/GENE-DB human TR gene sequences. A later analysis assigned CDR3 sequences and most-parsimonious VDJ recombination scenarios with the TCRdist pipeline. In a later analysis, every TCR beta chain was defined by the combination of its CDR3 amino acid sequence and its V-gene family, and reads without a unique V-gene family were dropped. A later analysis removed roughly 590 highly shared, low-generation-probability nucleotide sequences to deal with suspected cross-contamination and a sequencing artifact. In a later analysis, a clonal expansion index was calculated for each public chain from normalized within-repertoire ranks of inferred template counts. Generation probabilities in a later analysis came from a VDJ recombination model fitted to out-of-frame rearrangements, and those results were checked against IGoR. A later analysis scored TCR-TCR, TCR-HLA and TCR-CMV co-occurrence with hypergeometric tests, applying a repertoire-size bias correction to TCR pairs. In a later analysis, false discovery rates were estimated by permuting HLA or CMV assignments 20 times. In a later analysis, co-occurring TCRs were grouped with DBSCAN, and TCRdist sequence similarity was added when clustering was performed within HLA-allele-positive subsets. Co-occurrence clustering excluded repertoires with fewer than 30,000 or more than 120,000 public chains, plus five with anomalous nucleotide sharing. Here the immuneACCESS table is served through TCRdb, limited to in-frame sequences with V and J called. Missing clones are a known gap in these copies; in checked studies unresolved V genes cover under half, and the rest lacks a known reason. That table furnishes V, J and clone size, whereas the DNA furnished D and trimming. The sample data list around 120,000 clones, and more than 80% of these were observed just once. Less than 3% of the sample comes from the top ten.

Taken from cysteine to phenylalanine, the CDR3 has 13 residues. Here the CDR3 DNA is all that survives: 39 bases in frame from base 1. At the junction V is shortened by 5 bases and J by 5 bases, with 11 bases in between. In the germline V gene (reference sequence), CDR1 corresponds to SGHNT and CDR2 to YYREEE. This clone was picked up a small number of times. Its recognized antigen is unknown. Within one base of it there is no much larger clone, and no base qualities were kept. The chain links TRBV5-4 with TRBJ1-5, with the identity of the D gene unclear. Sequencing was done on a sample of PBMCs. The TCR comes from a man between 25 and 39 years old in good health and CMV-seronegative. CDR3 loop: CASSLDGDQPQHF. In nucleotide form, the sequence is TGTGCCAGCAGTCTTGACGGGGATCAGCCCCAGCATTTT.